This T cell receptor (beta chain) was recovered during a study of T cell repertoires in cytomegalovirus infection. Background on the study: CMV epitopes used comprised recently identified HLA-C-restricted ones and well-studied HLA-B-restricted ones. Indications came from public TCR beta signatures; they pointed to CMV infection and to a matching HLA type.

The study, taken as a whole, reports: Identification of carriers of CMV plus the relevant HLA was achieved through cumulative public TCR beta family frequency. In two of eight donors, the top clonotype was HLA-C-restricted CMV-specific.

Of note for this clonotype: The antigen is undetermined. At one of its ends the junction is not consistent with the germline gene, which may arise from a read error.

CDR1 is MDHEN and CDR2 is SYDVKM in the germline V gene. The CDR3 contains 16 residues. TCRdb processed the reads anew with MiXCR; each CDR3 protein has one entry. Among approximately 280,000 distinct CDR3 sequences, roughly 21% were seen once, and the ten largest hold about 20%. The chain joins TRBV28 to TRBJ1-5, with unresolved D. This TCR came from a human donor in good health (CMV status not recorded). Some clones in this sample may be carry-over from other donors' samples. The source was cultured PBMCs, collected from culture after CMV antigen stimulation. The CDR3 protein is CANSKPATYSNQPQHF. In DNA, the CDR3 is TGTGCCAACAGTAAACCAGCTACTTATAGCAATCAGCCCCAGCATTTT.